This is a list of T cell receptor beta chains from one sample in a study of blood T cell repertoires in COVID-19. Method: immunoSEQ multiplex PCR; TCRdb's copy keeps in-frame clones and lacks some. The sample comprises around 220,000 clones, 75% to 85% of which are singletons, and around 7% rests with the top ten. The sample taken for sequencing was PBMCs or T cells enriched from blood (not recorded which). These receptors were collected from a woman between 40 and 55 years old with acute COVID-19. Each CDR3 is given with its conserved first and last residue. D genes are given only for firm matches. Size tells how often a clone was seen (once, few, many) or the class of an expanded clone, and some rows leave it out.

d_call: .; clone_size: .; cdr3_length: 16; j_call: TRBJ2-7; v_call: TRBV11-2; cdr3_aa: CASSLDDEAGAYEQYF; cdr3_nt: TGTGCCAGCAGCTTGGATGATGAAGCGGGTGCCTACGAGCAGTACTTC
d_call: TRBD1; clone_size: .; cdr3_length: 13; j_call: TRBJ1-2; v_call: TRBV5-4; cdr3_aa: CASSHQGAYGYTF; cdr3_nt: TGTGCCAGCAGCCATCAGGGGGCCTATGGCTACACCTTC
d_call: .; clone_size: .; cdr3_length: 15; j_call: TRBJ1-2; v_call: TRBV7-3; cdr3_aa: CASSSLIGSVRGYTF; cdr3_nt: TGTGCCAGCAGCTCCCTTATTGGGAGCGTGAGAGGCTACACCTTC
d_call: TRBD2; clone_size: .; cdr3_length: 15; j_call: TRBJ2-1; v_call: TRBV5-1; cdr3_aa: CASSAGTSGVHEQFF; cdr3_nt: TGCGCCAGCAGCGCCGGGACTAGCGGGGTACATGAGCAGTTCTTC
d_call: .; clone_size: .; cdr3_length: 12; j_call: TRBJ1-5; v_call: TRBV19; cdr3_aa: CASRIAGGPQHF; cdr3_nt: TGTGCCAGCAGAATAGCGGGAGGCCCCCAGCATTTT
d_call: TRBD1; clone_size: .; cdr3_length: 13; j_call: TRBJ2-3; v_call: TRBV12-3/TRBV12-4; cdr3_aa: CASSRNRGDTQYF; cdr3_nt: TGTGCCAGCAGCCGGAACAGGGGAGATACGCAGTATTTT
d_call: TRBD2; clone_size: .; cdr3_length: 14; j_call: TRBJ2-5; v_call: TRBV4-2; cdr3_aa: CASSQPLAGETQYF; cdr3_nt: TGTGCCAGCAGCCAACCGCTAGCGGGGGAGACCCAGTACTTC
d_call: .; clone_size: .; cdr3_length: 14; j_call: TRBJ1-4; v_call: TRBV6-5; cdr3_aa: CATLQGMANEKLFF; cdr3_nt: TGTGCCACGTTACAGGGTATGGCTAATGAAAAACTGTTTTTT
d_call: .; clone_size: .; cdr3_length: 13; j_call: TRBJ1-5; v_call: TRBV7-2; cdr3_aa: CASSWQGNQPQHF; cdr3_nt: TGTGCCAGCAGCTGGCAGGGCAATCAGCCCCAGCATTTT
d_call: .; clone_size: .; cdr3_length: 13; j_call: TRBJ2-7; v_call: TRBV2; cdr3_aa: CASSEIRDNEQYF; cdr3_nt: TGTGCCAGCAGTGAGATCAGGGACAACGAGCAGTACTTC
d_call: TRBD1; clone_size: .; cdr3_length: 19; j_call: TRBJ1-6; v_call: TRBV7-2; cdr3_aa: CASSPYFGTGDLDNSPLHF; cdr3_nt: TGTGCCAGCAGCCCCTATTTCGGGACAGGGGACCTTGATAATTCACCCCTCCACTTT
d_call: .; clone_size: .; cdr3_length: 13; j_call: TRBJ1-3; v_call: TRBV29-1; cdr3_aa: CSVSNVAGNTIYF; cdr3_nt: TGCAGCGTTTCGAACGTAGCTGGAAACACCATATATTTT
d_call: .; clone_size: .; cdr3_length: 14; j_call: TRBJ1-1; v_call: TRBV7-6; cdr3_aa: CASSLDARQGRAFF; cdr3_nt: TGTGCCAGCAGCTTAGATGCCCGGCAGGGCAGAGCTTTCTTT
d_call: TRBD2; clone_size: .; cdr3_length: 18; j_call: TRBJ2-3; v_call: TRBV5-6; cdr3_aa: CASSSGTSDPFRADTQYF; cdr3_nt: TGTGCCAGCAGCTCCGGGACTAGCGATCCCTTTAGGGCAGATACGCAGTATTTT
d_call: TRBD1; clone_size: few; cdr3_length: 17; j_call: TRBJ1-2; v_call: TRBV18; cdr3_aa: CASSPQGQGARGYGYTF; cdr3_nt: TGTGCCAGCTCACCCCAGGGACAGGGGGCGCGGGGCTATGGCTACACCTTC
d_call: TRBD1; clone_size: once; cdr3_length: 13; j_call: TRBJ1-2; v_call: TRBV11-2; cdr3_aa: CASSFDRAGGYTF; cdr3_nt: TGTGCCAGCAGCTTCGACAGGGCGGGCGGCTACACCTTC
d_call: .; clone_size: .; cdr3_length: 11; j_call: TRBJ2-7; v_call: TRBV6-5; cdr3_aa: CAIGSAYEQYF; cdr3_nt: TGTGCCATCGGAAGCGCCTACGAGCAGTACTTC
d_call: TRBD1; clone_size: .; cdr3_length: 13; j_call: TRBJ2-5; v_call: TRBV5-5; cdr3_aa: CASSQQGRETQYF; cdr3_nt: TGTGCCAGCAGCCAACAGGGGCGGGAGACCCAGTACTTC
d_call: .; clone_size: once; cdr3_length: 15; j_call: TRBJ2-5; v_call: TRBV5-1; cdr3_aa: CASSLNQGSGETQYF; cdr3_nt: TGCGCCAGCAGCTTGAACCAGGGTTCTGGAGAGACCCAGTACTTC
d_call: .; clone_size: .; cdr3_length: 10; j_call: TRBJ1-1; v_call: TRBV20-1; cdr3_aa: CSAGGTEAFF; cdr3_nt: TGCAGTGCCGGGGGCACTGAAGCTTTCTTT
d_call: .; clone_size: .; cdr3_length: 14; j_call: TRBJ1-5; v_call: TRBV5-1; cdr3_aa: CASSLAGGDQPQHF; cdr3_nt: TGCGCCAGCAGCTTGGCGGGGGGCGATCAGCCCCAGCATTTT
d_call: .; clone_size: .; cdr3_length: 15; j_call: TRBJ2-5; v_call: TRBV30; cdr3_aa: CAWSTPSGYQETQYF; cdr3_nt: TGTGCCTGGAGTACCCCAAGCGGTTACCAAGAGACCCAGTACTTC
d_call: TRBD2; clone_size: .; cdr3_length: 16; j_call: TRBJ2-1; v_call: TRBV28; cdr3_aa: CASSLRGLAGRDEQFF; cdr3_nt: TGTGCCAGCAGTTTACGGGGACTAGCGGGACGGGATGAGCAGTTCTTC